This T cell receptor (beta chain) was profiled in a study of T cells after yellow fever vaccination. Findings and caveats of the study: The secondary response peaked faster, at day 5 versus 15, but was weaker.

This clonotype was counted between two and nine times. Its antigen remains unknown. TCRdb analysed the 5' RACE reads with MiXCR anew, one entry per CDR3 protein. This sample has roughly 340,000 distinct CDR3 sequences; 8.5% to 9% occur once, and the top ten carry around 17%. The source was PBMCs, collected on the day of the first yellow fever vaccination. This sequence was found in a man aged 18 to 30 who received the YFV17D yellow fever vaccine.

In DNA, the CDR3 is TGTGCCAGCACCTCAACGACAGGGGAAGTGTTGTACGAGCAGTACTTC. Protein sequence: CASTSTTGEVLYEQYF. This chain uses TRBV5-6 with TRBJ2-7, with 8 bases lining up with TRBD1. The CDR3 runs 16 residues. The V and J ends lost 6 bases and 4 bases, in that order; junction bases with no gene match: 15. Germline V gene sequence: CDR1 SGHDT, CDR2 YYEEEE. Full variable domain (outside the CDR3, taken from reference TRBV5-6 and TRBJ2-7): DAGVTQSPTHLIKTRGQQVTLRCSPKSGHDTVSWYQQALGQGPQFIFQYYEEEERQRGNFPDRFSGHQFPNYSSELNVNALLLGDSALYLCASTSTTGEVLYEQYFGPGTRLTVT.